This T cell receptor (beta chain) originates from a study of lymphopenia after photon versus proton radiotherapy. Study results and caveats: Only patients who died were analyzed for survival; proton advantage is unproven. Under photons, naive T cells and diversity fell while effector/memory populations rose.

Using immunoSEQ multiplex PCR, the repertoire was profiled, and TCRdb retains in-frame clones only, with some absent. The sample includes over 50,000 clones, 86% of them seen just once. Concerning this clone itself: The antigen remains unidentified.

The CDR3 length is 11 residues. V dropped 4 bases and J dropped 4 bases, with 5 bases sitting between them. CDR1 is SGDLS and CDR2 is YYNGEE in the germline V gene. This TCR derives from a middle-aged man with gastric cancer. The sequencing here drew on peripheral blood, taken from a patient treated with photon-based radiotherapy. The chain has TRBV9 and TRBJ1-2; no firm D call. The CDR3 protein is CASSHSYGYTF. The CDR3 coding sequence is TGTGCCAGCAGCCACAGCTATGGCTACACCTTC.